This entry lists 23 T cell receptor beta chains sequenced from one sample in a study of human T cells and chemical hapten exposure. Using its own MiXCR run on the RACE reads, TCRdb lists one record per CDR3 protein. The table has over 300,000 distinct CDR3 sequences, roughly 4.6% seen once. As for time point: pre-sensitization, week 0. Noted treatment: therapeutic diphenylcyclopropenone sensitization with weekly scalp DPC. Source: whole blood, taken in connection with sensitization to the hapten diphenylcyclopropenone (DPC). The receptor source for this set is a woman aged 45-59 years with alopecia areata. Some clones in this sample may be carry-over from other donors' samples.

This clonotype was picked up a small number of times. This sequence joins TRBV2 and TRBJ1-2; 7 bases agree with TRBD1. Trimming at V came to 6 bases and at J to 8 bases, leaving 12 bases not matched to a gene. Per germline, CDR1 SNHLY and CDR2 FYNNEI. The CDR3 covers 14 residues. CDR3 sequence: CASRFQGEARGYTF. The DNA for the CDR3 is TGTGCCAGCAGGTTCCAGGGGGAGGCCCGGGGCTACACCTTC.

At least ten counts were recorded for this clonotype. The chain links TRBV4-3 to TRBJ2-3; TRBD1 is a possible D gene (5 bases). The ends were cut back, 4 bases at V and 6 bases at J, with 17 bases in the middle. Looked up from germline, CDR1 is LGHNA and CDR2 is YSLEER. The CDR3 contains 15 residues. CDR3 sequence: CASSRRLGRRDTQYF. The CDR3 bases are TGCGCCAGCAGCCGCCGTCTGGGGCGGCGGGATACGCAGTATTTT.

V and J are TRBV29-1 and TRBJ2-3, with a weak D call TRBD2 (6 bases). The CDR3 consists of 14 residues. V was clipped by 4 bases and J by 0 bases, with 11 bases between them. Germline values: CDR1 SQVTM, CDR2 ANQGSEA. The CDR3 coding sequence is TGCAGCGTTGGTAGGGACTCTAGCACAGATACGCAGTATTTT. This encodes CSVGRDSSTDTQYF.

The chain uses TRBV29-1 and TRBJ1-1; D is uncertain. Trimming stripped 6 bases from V and 1 base from J, with 9 bases between. The CDR3 consists of 12 residues. Germline V gene lookup returns CDR1 SQVTM and CDR2 ANQGSEA. In DNA form, the CDR3 reads TGCAGCGTCACAGTCGCGAACACTGAAGCTTTCTTT. Translated, it gives CSVTVANTEAFF.

This clonotype was recorded at least ten times. V usage is TRBV4-1 and J usage is TRBJ2-1; 7 bases are shared with TRBD2. The length of the CDR3 is 17 residues. Germline CDR1 MGHRA, CDR2 YSYEKL. Trimming removed 2 bases from V and 0 bases from J; junction bases left unmatched: 7. The CDR3 DNA is TGCGCCAGCAGCCAAAGTAGCGGGCGTAGCTCCTACAATGAGCAGTTCTTC. It codes for CASSQSSGRSSYNEQFF.

This clonotype came up a few times. The chain has TRBV28 and TRBJ1-2, with no clear D. Germline V gives CDR1 MDHEN, CDR2 SYDVKM. The CDR3 length is 10 residues. With 6 bases removed from V and 7 bases from J, the gap between germline ends came to 6 bases. The CDR3 loop is CASRVGGYTF. The CDR3 nucleotides are TGTGCCAGCAGGGTTGGTGGCTACACCTTC.

This clonotype was counted ten times or more. The rearrangement links TRBV6-6 to TRBJ2-3, with D tentatively TRBD1 (6 bases). V was shortened by 10 bases and J by 5 bases, with 16 bases between the two germline ends. The CDR3 is made up of 13 amino acids. Germline V gene sequence: CDR1 MNHNY, CDR2 SVGAGI (reference sequence). For the CDR3, the DNA is TGTGCCACCGAGGCAGGGGACGAAGATACGCAGTATTTT. This gives the protein CATEAGDEDTQYF.

The chain links TRBV7-2 to TRBJ2-7; 8 bases map to TRBD2. Germline V gene lookup returns CDR1 SGHTA and CDR2 FQGNSA. The CDR3 is made up of 17 amino acids. V lost 4 bases, J lost 1 base, and 12 bases stayed unmatched. This CDR3 is CASSSKPSGPASYEQYF. Written as DNA, the CDR3 is TGTGCCAGCAGCTCGAAACCTAGCGGGCCAGCGTCCTACGAGCAGTACTTC.

The chain has TRBV6-5 and TRBJ2-3, with D perhaps TRBD1 (5 bases). The germline V gene encodes CDR1 MNHEY and CDR2 SVGAGI. The CDR3 sequence is 14 residues long. The V end lost 2 bases, the J end lost 6 bases, and 12 bases lay between the germline ends. The CDR3 sequence is CASSYGALEDTQYF. CDR3 in DNA: TGTGCCAGCAGTTACGGGGCTTTAGAGGATACGCAGTATTTT.

This clonotype was detected ten times or more. The chain recombines TRBV15 with TRBJ2-7, with a weak D call TRBD2 (6 bases). CDR3 length: 11 residues. Trimming took 5 bases from V and 7 from J, leaving 9 bases between them. The germline V gene has CDR1 LNHNV and CDR2 YYDKDF (reference sequence). The CDR3 DNA reads as TGTGCCACCAGCCCTGGGGGGGAGCAGTACTTC. Amino acid sequence: CATSPGGEQYF.

The chain links TRBV27 to TRBJ2-3; D may correspond to TRBD1 or TRBD2 (5 bases each). Trimming took off 5 bases at V and 2 bases at J, with 11 bases between the two ends. The CDR3 covers 14 residues. Germline values: CDR1 MNHEY, CDR2 SMNVEV (reference sequence). The CDR3 loop reads CASSPGAATDTQYF. The CDR3 DNA is TGTGCCAGCAGTCCCGGGGCAGCCACAGATACGCAGTATTTT.

In this sample, this clonotype turned up many times. The chain is built from TRBV7-6 and TRBJ2-1, with 13 bases identical to TRBD2. The CDR3 length is 17 residues. Unmatched junction bases numbered 5, after V lost 5 bases and J lost 1 base. CDR1 SGHVS and CDR2 FNYEAQ come from the germline V gene. The CDR3 loop reads CASSPTSGGPSYNEQFF. CDR3 bases: TGTGCCAGCAGCCCGACTAGCGGGGGGCCTTCCTACAATGAGCAGTTCTTC.

V gene TRBV3-1 combines with J gene TRBJ2-7; no reliable D call. Trimming pared 1 base from V and 5 bases from J, leaving 15 bases between. Germline CDR1 is LGHDT and CDR2 is YNNKEL (reference sequence). CDR3 length: 15 amino acids. CDR3 protein: CASSQGLSLGNEQYF. CDR3 coding DNA: TGTGCCAGCAGCCAAGGGCTTTCCCTTGGCAACGAGCAGTACTTC.

This clonotype was seen repeatedly, ten times or more. V is TRBV11-2 and J is TRBJ2-5, with TRBD1 as a possible D gene (6 bases). In germline, CDR1 is SGHAT, CDR2 FQNNGV. The CDR3 is 14 residues long. The V gene lost 5 bases and the J gene lost 4 bases, with 14 bases spanning the gap. The CDR3 protein is CASSHGTPGETQYF. In nucleotides, the CDR3 is TGTGCCAGCAGCCACGGGACACCCGGAGAGACCCAGTACTTC.

This clonotype was counted at least ten times. This sequence joins TRBV5-1 and TRBJ2-7; D is ambiguous. Between the trimmed V and J ends, which lost 0 bases and 6 bases, there was a span of 13 bases. Germline values: CDR1 SGHRS, CDR2 YFSETQ. This CDR3 contains 14 residues. This CDR3 reads CASSLEGRVGEQYF. The CDR3, as DNA: TGCGCCAGCAGCTTGGAGGGCCGAGTAGGCGAGCAGTACTTC.

This clonotype has a count of ten or more. The CDR3: CASSLGATHLAKNIQYF. The CDR3 nucleotides read TGTGCCAGCAGCTTAGGGGCGACTCACTTAGCCAAAAACATTCAGTACTTC. The rearrangement links TRBV7-2 to TRBJ2-4; D ambiguous. The CDR3 contains 17 residues. Germline CDR1 reads SGHTA; CDR2 reads FQGNSA. The V gene lost 1 base and the J gene lost 0 bases, with 13 bases spanning the gap.

In its sample, this clonotype was seen a few times. This chain uses TRBV25-1 with TRBJ2-2, with 9 bases fitting TRBD1. CDR3 length: 15 amino acids. J was trimmed by 3 bases and V by 3 bases; bases with no gene match: 2. Germline V lookup: CDR1 MGHDK, CDR2 SYGVNS. CDR3 bases: TGTGCCAGCAGTGAGGACAGGGGCTACACCGGGGAGCTGTTTTTT. Residues: CASSEDRGYTGELFF. The variable domain in full, completed from reference TRBV25-1 and TRBJ2-2, reads EADIYQTPRYLVIGTGKKITLECSQTMGHDKMYWYQQDPGMELHLIHYSYGVNSTEKGDLSSESTVSRIRTEHFPLTLESARPSHTSQYLCASSEDRGYTGELFFGEGSRLTVL.

This clonotype occurred a few times. This chain joins TRBV7-8 and TRBJ1-1; D might be TRBD1 (5 bases). The CDR3 length is 13 residues. V was pared by 1 base and J by 9 bases, with 12 bases between. Germline V gene data show CDR1 as SGHVS and CDR2 as FQNEAQ. This CDR3 reads CASSLGQIPQAFF. CDR3 in DNA: TGTGCCAGCAGCTTAGGACAGATCCCTCAAGCTTTCTTT.

The table lists this clonotype with many counts. CDR3 loop: CASSSSKGDFRSGANVLTF. The CDR3, as DNA: TGTGCCAGCAGCTCGTCGAAAGGGGATTTTCGCTCTGGGGCCAACGTCCTGACTTTC. V and J are TRBV7-2 and TRBJ2-6; the D gene is possibly TRBD1 (5 bases). CDR3 length: 19 residues. Per the germline V gene, CDR1 is SGHTA and CDR2 is FQGNSA. Trimming removed 4 bases at V and 0 bases at J, with 19 bases between.

V is TRBV18 and J is TRBJ2-4; no clear D. Trimming removed 3 bases from V and 0 bases from J, with 6 bases in between. Germline V gene lookup returns CDR1 KGHSH and CDR2 LQKENI. The CDR3 spans 14 residues. The CDR3 nucleotides are TGTGCCAGCTCACCTTCCGTAGCCAAAAACATTCAGTACTTC. This gives the protein CASSPSVAKNIQYF.

This clonotype was seen many times. V is TRBV4-3 and J is TRBJ2-3, with TRBD2 matching 7 bases. Germline CDR1 reads LGHNA; CDR2 reads YSLEER. V gave up 3 bases and J gave up 2 bases; unmatched junction bases: 8. This CDR3 has 16 residues. This CDR3 is CASSQGTERDTDTQYF. In nucleotides, the CDR3 is TGCGCCAGCAGCCAGGGAACCGAGCGGGACACAGATACGCAGTATTTT.

This clonotype has a count of ten or more. This CDR3 is CASSLLAGAGGNIQYF. For the CDR3, the DNA is TGTGCCAGCAGCTTACTAGCGGGGGCCGGTGGAAACATTCAGTACTTC. This rearrangement joins TRBV5-6 to TRBJ2-4; 11 bases fit TRBD2. The V gene end was trimmed by 2 bases and the J gene end by 6 bases; junction bases not matched to a gene: 7. Germline V gene data show CDR1 as SGHDT and CDR2 as YYEEEE. The CDR3 spans 16 residues.

There are many counts of this clonotype. The V call is TRBV5-1, the J call TRBJ2-2; perhaps TRBD2 as D (5 bases). The germline V gene has CDR1 SGHRS and CDR2 YFSETQ. V was clipped by 0 bases and J by 5 bases, with 11 bases between them. The CDR3 length is 15 residues. In DNA form, the CDR3 reads TGCGCCAGCAGCTTGGCACTAGATGGAACCGGGGAGCTGTTTTTT. This translates into CASSLALDGTGELFF.